This T cell receptor (beta chain) is from a study of blood T cells in healthy people across ages. Next came a second PCR, run for about 6 to 12 cycles, which used a sample-barcoded 5' primer along with a J-beta primer mix. From the 5' RACE reads, TCRdb called clonotypes with MiXCR, one entry per CDR3 protein. The sample consists of nearly 800,000 distinct CDR3 sequences, around three fifths of them appearing once. Germline V gene sequence: CDR1 SQVTM, CDR2 ANQGSEA. The CDR3 contains 13 residues. The V end lost 7 bases, the J end lost 2 bases, and 12 bases lay between the germline ends. The chain couples TRBV29-1 to TRBJ2-4; D gene ambiguous. Material for sequencing was blood. The TCR sequence derives from a man aged 35 to 55 in good health. Here the CDR3 reads CSADLGSKNIQYF. For the CDR3, the DNA is TGCAGCGCAGACCTGGGGTCCAAAAACATTCAGTACTTC.